This T cell receptor beta chain was identified during a study of CD8+ T cells in alopecia areata. Across the study: Tofacitinib dosing lasted 6 to 18 months, which was then followed by 6 months off drug. Study-level results: Lesional scalp, notably in alopecia totalis/universalis, had clonality above that of normal scalp. Mouse data revealed clearer TCR sharing than patient data did, a gap possibly tied to HLA.

This clone was seen more than once but under ten times. Its antigen is as yet unknown. From germline, CDR1 is PRHDT and CDR2 FYEKMQ (reference sequence). This CDR3 has 14 amino acids. V lost 2 bases and J lost 0, with 8 bases in between. Samples from alopecia areata patients were lesional scalp punch biopsies and peripheral blood. Sequencing used cDNA as its template, made by extracting RNA and reverse transcribing it. Using immunoSEQ multiplex PCR, the repertoire was profiled, and TCRdb retains in-frame clones only, with some absent. The data show roughly 180,000 clones, with more than 60% seen just once and 1.5% to 2% held by the top ten.

V usage is TRBV13 and J usage is TRBJ2-7; possibly TRBD2 for D (5 bases). The specimen was CD4+ T cells sorted from blood, collected at week 0. This clonotype originated in a human donor with alopecia areata. CDR3: CASSLRRNSYEQYF. DNA for the CDR3: TGTGCCAGCAGCTTAAGGAGGAACTCCTACGAGCAGTACTTC.